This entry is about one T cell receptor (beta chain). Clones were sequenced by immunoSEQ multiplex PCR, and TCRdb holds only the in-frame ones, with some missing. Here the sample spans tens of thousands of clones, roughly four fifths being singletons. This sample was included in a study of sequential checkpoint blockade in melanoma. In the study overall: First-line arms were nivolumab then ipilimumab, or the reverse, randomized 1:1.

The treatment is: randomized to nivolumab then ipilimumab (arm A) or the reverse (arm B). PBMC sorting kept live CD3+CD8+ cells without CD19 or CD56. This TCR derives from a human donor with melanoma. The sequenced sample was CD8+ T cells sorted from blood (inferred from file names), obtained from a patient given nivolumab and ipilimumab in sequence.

The CDR3 DNA follows: TGTGCCAGCAGTTACGTCCCGGGGGGTGGCGGAGACGAGCAGTACTTC. It is translated as CASSYVPGGGGDEQYF. J is TRBJ2-5 and V is TRBV6-5; 7 bases are shared with TRBD2. The end of the DNA is better explained by TRBJ2-7, so the J call may be wrong. The germline V gene encodes CDR1 MNHEY and CDR2 SVGAGI. There are 16 residues in the CDR3.